This is a list of T cell receptor beta chains from one sample in a study of T cell responses to AZD1222 COVID-19 vaccine. Generated by immunoSEQ multiplex PCR, the TCRdb table keeps only in-frame clones and is missing some. The data show over 100,000 clones, about 89% seen once. The source material was peripheral blood, sampled on day 0 of AZD1222 vaccination. These receptors all come from an adult in good health. CDR3s include the opening cysteine and the closing phenylalanine or tryptophan. The order of the fields is V gene, clone size, D gene, J gene, CDR3 protein, CDR3 DNA. The D gene is left open where the match is weak. The size entry is marked missing in some rows and otherwise reads once, few, many or a size class.

V: TRBV10-1; size: .; D: TRBD2; J: TRBJ2-1; CDR3: CASSVAVAGTLGEQFF; DNA: TGCGCCAGCAGTGTCGCCGTAGCGGGGACCTTAGGGGAGCAGTTCTTC
V: TRBV30; size: .; D: .; J: TRBJ1-1; CDR3: CASKDRTNTEAFF; DNA: TGTGCCTCCAAAGACAGAACCAACACTGAAGCTTTCTTT
V: TRBV15; size: .; D: .; J: TRBJ1-1; CDR3: CATSRDPGWGTEAFF; DNA: TGTGCCACCAGCAGAGATCCGGGGTGGGGAACTGAAGCTTTCTTT
V: TRBV28; size: .; D: .; J: TRBJ1-5; CDR3: CASSFPTGYQPQHF; DNA: TGTGCCAGCAGTTTCCCCACAGGTTATCAGCCCCAGCATTTT
V: TRBV7-6; size: .; D: TRBD1; J: TRBJ1-4; CDR3: CASSFGTGTSEKLFF; DNA: TGTGCCAGCAGCTTCGGGACAGGGACTTCAGAAAAACTGTTTTTT
V: TRBV5-1; size: .; D: .; J: TRBJ2-2; CDR3: CASMSRVDVDGRNTGELFF; DNA: TGCGCCAGCATGTCGCGCGTGGATGTGGACGGAAGGAACACCGGGGAGCTGTTTTTT
V: TRBV4-3; size: .; D: TRBD2; J: TRBJ2-2; CDR3: CASSQVSLAGGPGTGELFF; DNA: TGCGCCAGCAGCCAAGTCTCCCTAGCGGGGGGGCCCGGCACCGGGGAGCTGTTTTTT
V: TRBV5-4; size: .; D: TRBD1; J: TRBJ1-1; CDR3: CASSESGTGIMNTEAFF; DNA: TGTGCCAGCAGCGAGTCCGGGACAGGGATTATGAACACTGAAGCTTTCTTT
V: TRBV11-2; size: .; D: .; J: TRBJ1-3; CDR3: CASSFLGASTGNTIYF; DNA: TGTGCCAGCAGCTTCCTTGGGGCTTCTACTGGAAACACCATATATTTT
V: TRBV14; size: .; D: .; J: TRBJ1-1; CDR3: CASSPLRAEGAFF; DNA: TGTGCCAGCAGCCCCTTGAGGGCAGAAGGAGCTTTCTTT
V: TRBV2; size: once; D: .; J: TRBJ1-5; CDR3: CASSEGTRGAWPQHF; DNA: TGTGCCAGCAGTGAGGGGACGCGGGGGGCCTGGCCCCAGCATTTT
V: TRBV11-2; size: .; D: TRBD1; J: TRBJ1-4; CDR3: CASSAVMGQINEKLFF; DNA: TGTGCCAGCAGCGCAGTGATGGGACAGATTAATGAAAAACTGTTTTTT
V: TRBV30; size: .; D: .; J: TRBJ1-4; CDR3: CAWSVRGVEKLFF; DNA: TGTGCCTGGAGTGTACGAGGAGTTGAAAAACTGTTTTTT
V: TRBV20-1; size: .; D: .; J: TRBJ2-1; CDR3: CSASGGGIETYNEQFF; DNA: TGCAGTGCTAGTGGTGGAGGGATTGAGACCTACAATGAGCAGTTCTTC
V: TRBV9; size: few; D: .; J: TRBJ2-7; CDR3: CASSVGDYEQYF; DNA: TGTGCCAGCAGCGTAGGGGACTACGAGCAGTACTTC
V: TRBV6-5; size: .; D: .; J: TRBJ1-3; CDR3: CASSREEGSGNTIYF; DNA: TGTGCCAGCAGTAGGGAGGAAGGTTCTGGAAACACCATATATTTT
V: TRBV7-2; size: once; D: .; J: TRBJ2-1; CDR3: CASSLRPVGEQFF; DNA: TGTGCCAGCAGCTTAAGGCCGGTGGGTGAGCAGTTCTTC
V: TRBV7-9; size: few; D: .; J: TRBJ1-1; CDR3: CASCLSDTEAFF; DNA: TGTGCCAGCTGTTTAAGCGACACTGAAGCTTTCTTT
V: TRBV9; size: .; D: .; J: TRBJ2-1; CDR3: CASSALGTDNEQFF; DNA: TGTGCCAGCAGCGCCCTTGGGACCGACAATGAGCAGTTCTTC
V: TRBV29-1; size: .; D: TRBD1; J: TRBJ1-2; CDR3: CSAAGQTNYGYTF; DNA: TGCAGCGCCGCGGGACAGACGAACTATGGCTACACCTTC
V: TRBV13; size: .; D: .; J: TRBJ1-2; CDR3: CASSSGHSSYGYTF; DNA: TGTGCCAGCAGTTCTGGACACTCGTCCTATGGCTACACCTTC
V: TRBV10-2; size: once; D: .; J: TRBJ1-1; CDR3: CASRDSPYMNTEAFF; DNA: TGCGCCAGCAGGGACAGTCCCTACATGAACACTGAAGCTTTCTTT
V: TRBV11-2; size: once; D: .; J: TRBJ1-3; CDR3: CASSPQQGSLFRNTIYF; DNA: TGTGCCAGCAGCCCCCAACAGGGTTCTCTCTTTAGAAACACCATATATTTT
V: TRBV7-9; size: .; D: .; J: TRBJ1-2; CDR3: CASSLAYAVGYTF; DNA: TGTGCCAGCAGCTTAGCCTATGCGGTGGGCTACACCTTC
V: TRBV20-1; size: once; D: .; J: TRBJ2-5; CDR3: CSASSGSQETQYF; DNA: TGCAGTGCTAGTTCAGGGTCCCAAGAGACCCAGTACTTC
V: TRBV25-1; size: .; D: .; J: TRBJ1-5; CDR3: CASSEYGGTSNQPQHF; DNA: TGTGCCAGCAGTGAATATGGGGGTACGAGCAATCAGCCCCAGCATTTT
V: TRBV12-3/TRBV12-4; size: .; D: .; J: TRBJ1-2; CDR3: CASSFRIGFGYTF; DNA: TGTGCCAGCAGTTTCCGAATCGGGTTTGGCTACACCTTC
V: TRBV6-5; size: .; D: .; J: TRBJ1-3; CDR3: CASSYSQLDSGNTIYF; DNA: TGTGCCAGCAGTTACTCTCAGTTGGACTCTGGAAACACCATATATTTT
V: TRBV27; size: .; D: .; J: TRBJ1-4; CDR3: CASRGYRNSNEKLFF; DNA: TGTGCCAGCCGAGGTTACAGGAATTCTAATGAAAAACTGTTTTTT
V: TRBV6-1; size: .; D: TRBD1; J: TRBJ2-6; CDR3: CASSGNTGGIVAGANVLTF; DNA: TGTGCCAGCAGTGGAAACACAGGGGGAATCGTGGCTGGGGCCAACGTCCTGACTTTC
V: TRBV7-2; size: .; D: .; J: TRBJ2-7; CDR3: CASSVTGSSLEQYF; DNA: TGTGCCAGCAGCGTGACGGGATCTTCCCTCGAGCAGTACTTC
V: TRBV12-3/TRBV12-4; size: .; D: .; J: TRBJ2-3; CDR3: CASSLADTQYF; DNA: TGTGCCAGCAGTTTGGCAGATACGCAGTATTTT
V: TRBV28; size: .; D: .; J: TRBJ2-7; CDR3: CASSRSYPPEQYF; DNA: TGTGCCAGCAGTCGATCCTATCCGCCAGAGCAGTACTTC
V: TRBV29-1; size: .; D: .; J: TRBJ1-2; CDR3: CSVRDVQGSGYTF; DNA: TGCAGCGTTAGAGACGTGCAGGGTTCGGGCTACACCTTC
V: TRBV6-2/TRBV6-3; size: .; D: .; J: TRBJ2-1; CDR3: CASSYWTSGAEQFF; DNA: TGTGCCAGCAGTTACTGGACTTCCGGGGCTGAGCAGTTCTTC
V: TRBV11-2; size: .; D: .; J: TRBJ1-6; CDR3: CASSFWANSPLHF; DNA: TGTGCCAGCAGCTTCTGGGCGAATTCACCCCTCCACTTT
V: TRBV6-5; size: medium-sized; D: TRBD2; J: TRBJ2-3; CDR3: CASSLLAGPQYF; DNA: TGTGCCAGCAGTTTGCTAGCGGGCCCGCAGTATTTT
V: TRBV29-1; size: .; D: TRBD1; J: TRBJ1-1; CDR3: CSVNRGLGEAFF; DNA: TGCAGCGTTAACAGGGGGCTGGGTGAAGCTTTCTTT
V: TRBV4-3; size: .; D: .; J: TRBJ2-5; CDR3: CASSAQGLGETQYF; DNA: TGCGCCAGCAGCGCGCAGGGGTTGGGGGAGACCCAGTACTTC
V: TRBV2; size: .; D: .; J: TRBJ1-5; CDR3: CASSEGGVSNQPQHF; DNA: TGTGCCAGCAGTGAAGGAGGGGTAAGCAATCAGCCCCAGCATTTT
V: TRBV12-3/TRBV12-4; size: .; D: TRBD1; J: TRBJ1-4; CDR3: CASSLGPDRAFF; DNA: TGTGCCAGCAGTTTAGGCCCGGACAGGGCGTTTTTT
V: TRBV30; size: .; D: .; J: TRBJ1-1; CDR3: CAWSPPGQLNTEAFF; DNA: TGTGCCTGGAGTCCCCCAGGGCAGCTGAACACTGAAGCTTTCTTT
V: TRBV7-2; size: .; D: .; J: TRBJ2-7; CDR3: CASSFYRDEQYF; DNA: TGTGCCAGCAGCTTTTACAGGGACGAGCAGTACTTC